Included here is one T cell receptor (beta chain) sequence, with context. Generated by immunoSEQ multiplex PCR, the TCRdb table keeps only in-frame clones and is missing some. The sample comprises about 120,000 clones, approximately 90% of which are singletons, and approximately 1.7% rests with the top ten. The sample originates from a study of blood T cell repertoires in COVID-19. Study overall: From the United States, Italy and Spain came samples of acute and convalescent COVID-19.

The CDR3 is 15 amino acids. The V end lost 5 bases, the J end lost 6 bases, and 16 bases lay between the germline ends. CDR1 is SGHVS and CDR2 is FNYEAQ in the germline V gene. This chain connects TRBV7-6 to TRBJ2-2; maybe TRBD1 (6 bases). The sequenced sample was peripheral blood. This receptor was taken from a human donor with active COVID-19. The donor label of this sample is uncertain. CDR3 residues: CASSKTGNEAGELFF. The CDR3 nucleotides read TGTGCCAGCAGCAAAACAGGGAATGAGGCCGGGGAGCTGTTTTTT.